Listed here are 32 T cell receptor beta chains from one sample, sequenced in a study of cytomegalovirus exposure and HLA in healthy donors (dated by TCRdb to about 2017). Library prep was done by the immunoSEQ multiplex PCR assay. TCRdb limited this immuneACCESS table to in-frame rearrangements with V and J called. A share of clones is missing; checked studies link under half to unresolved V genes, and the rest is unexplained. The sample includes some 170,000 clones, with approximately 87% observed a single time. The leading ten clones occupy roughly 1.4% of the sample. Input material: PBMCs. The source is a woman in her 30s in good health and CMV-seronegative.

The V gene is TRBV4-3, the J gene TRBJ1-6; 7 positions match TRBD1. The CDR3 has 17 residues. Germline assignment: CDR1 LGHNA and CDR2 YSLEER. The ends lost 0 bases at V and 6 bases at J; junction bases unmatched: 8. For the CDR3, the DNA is TGCGCCAGCAGCCAAGACGGGACAGCGTCTCCTAATTCACCCCTCCACTTT. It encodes CASSQDGTASPNSPLHF.

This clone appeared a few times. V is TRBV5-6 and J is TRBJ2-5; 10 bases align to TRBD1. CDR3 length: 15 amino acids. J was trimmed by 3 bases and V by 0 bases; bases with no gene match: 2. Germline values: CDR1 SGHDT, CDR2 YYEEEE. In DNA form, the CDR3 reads TGTGCCAGCAGCTTGGCCGGACAGGGGGAAGAGACCCAGTACTTC. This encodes CASSLAGQGEETQYF.

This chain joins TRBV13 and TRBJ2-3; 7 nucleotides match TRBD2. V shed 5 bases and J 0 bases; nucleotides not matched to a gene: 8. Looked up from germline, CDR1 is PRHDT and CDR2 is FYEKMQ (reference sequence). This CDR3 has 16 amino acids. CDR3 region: CASSPTGGTSTDTQYF. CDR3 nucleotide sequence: TGTGCCAGCAGCCCCACGGGGGGAACTAGCACAGATACGCAGTATTTT.

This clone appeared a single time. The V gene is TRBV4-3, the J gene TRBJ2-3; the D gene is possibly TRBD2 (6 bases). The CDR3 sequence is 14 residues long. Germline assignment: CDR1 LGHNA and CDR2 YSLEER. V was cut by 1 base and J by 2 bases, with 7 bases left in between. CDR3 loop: CASSQGTNTDTQYF. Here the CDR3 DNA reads TGCGCCAGCAGCCAAGGGACTAACACAGATACGCAGTATTTT.

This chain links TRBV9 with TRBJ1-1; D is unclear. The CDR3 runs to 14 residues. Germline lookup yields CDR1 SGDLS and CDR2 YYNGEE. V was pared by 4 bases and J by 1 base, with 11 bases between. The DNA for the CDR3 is TGTGCCAGCAGCCCATCGGGTGGGAACACTGAAGCTTTCTTT. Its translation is CASSPSGGNTEAFF.

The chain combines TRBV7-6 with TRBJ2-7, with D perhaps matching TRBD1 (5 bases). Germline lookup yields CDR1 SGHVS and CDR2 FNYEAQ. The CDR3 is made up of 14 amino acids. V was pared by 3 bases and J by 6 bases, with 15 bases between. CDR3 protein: CASSLGQILPEQYF. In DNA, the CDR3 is TGTGCCAGCAGCTTGGGGCAGATTCTCCCCGAGCAGTACTTC.

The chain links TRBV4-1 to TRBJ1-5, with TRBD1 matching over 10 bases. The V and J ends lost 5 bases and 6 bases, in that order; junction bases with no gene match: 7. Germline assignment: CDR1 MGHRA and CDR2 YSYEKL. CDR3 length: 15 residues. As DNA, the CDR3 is TGCGCCAGCAGCGACGGGACAGGGGACGGTCAGCCCCAGCATTTT. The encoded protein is CASSDGTGDGQPQHF.

CDR3 sequence: CASSLVGSLLNTEAFF. CDR3 sequence (DNA): TGTGCCAGCAGCTTAGTAGGGAGCCTACTGAACACTGAAGCTTTCTTT. The chain links TRBV7-8 to TRBJ1-1; D gene unclear. Trimming removed 1 base from V and 0 bases from J, with 12 bases in between. Per the germline V gene, CDR1 is SGHVS and CDR2 is FQNEAQ. There are 16 residues in the CDR3.

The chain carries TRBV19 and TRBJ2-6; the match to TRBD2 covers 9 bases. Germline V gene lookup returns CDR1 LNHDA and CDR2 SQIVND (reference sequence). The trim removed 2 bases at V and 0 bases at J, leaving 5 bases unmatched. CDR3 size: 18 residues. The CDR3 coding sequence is TGTGCCAGTAGTATAATAGCGGGGGCGAACTCTGGGGCCAACGTCCTGACTTTC. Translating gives CASSIIAGANSGANVLTF.

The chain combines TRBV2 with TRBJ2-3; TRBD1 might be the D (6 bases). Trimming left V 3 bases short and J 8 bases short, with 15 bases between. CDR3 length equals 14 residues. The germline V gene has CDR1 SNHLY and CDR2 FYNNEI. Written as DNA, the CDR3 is TGTGCCAGCAGTGACTCTTGGGGGCCCGGTACGCAGTATTTT. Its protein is CASSDSWGPGTQYF.

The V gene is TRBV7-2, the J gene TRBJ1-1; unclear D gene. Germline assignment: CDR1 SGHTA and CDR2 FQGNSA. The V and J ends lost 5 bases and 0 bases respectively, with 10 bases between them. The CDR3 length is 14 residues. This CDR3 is CASSPGRVNTEAFF. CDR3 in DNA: TGTGCCAGCAGCCCCGGGAGGGTGAACACTGAAGCTTTCTTT.

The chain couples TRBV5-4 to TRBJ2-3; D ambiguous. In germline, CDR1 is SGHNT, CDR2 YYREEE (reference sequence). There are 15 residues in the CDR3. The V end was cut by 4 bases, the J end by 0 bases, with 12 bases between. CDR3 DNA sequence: TGTGCCAGCAGCACCCTAGGAGCTAGCACAGATACGCAGTATTTT. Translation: CASSTLGASTDTQYF.

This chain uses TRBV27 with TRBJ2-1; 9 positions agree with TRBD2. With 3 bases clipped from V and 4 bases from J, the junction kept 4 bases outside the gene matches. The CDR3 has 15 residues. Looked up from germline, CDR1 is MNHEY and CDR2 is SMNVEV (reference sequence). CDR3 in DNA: TGTGCCAGCAGTTTTAGCGGGGGACCGTACAATGAGCAGTTCTTC. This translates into CASSFSGGPYNEQFF.

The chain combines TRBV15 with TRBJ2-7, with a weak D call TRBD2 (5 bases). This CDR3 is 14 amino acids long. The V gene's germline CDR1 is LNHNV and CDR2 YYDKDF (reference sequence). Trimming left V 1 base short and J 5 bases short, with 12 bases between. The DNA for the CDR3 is TGTGCCACCAGCAGAGGTCCGGGGTACGACGAGCAGTACTTC. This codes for CATSRGPGYDEQYF.

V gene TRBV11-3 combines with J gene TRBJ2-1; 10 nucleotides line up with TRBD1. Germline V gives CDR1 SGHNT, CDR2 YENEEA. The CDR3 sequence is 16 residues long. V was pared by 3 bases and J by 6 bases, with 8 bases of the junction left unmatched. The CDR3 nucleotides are TGTGCCAGCAGCTTTCAAACAGGGACAGGGGTCAATGAGCAGTTCTTC. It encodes CASSFQTGTGVNEQFF.

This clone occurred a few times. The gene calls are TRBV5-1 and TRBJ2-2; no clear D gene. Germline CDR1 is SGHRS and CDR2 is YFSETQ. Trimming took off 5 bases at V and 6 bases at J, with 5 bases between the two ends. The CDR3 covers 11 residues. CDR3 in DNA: TGCGCCAGCAGAGGAGCCGGGGAGCTGTTTTTT. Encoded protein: CASRGAGELFF.

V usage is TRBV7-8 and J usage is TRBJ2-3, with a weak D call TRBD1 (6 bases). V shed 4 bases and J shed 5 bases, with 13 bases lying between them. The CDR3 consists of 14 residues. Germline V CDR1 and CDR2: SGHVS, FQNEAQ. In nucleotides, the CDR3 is TGTGCCAGCAGCTGGTTGGGACAAAGAGATACGCAGTATTTT. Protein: CASSWLGQRDTQYF.

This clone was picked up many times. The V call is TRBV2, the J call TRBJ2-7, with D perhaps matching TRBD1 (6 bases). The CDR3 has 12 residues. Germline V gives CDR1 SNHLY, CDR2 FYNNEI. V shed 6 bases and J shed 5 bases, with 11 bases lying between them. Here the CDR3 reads CASSQDSNEQYF. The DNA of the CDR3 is TGTGCCAGCAGCCAGGACAGTAACGAGCAGTACTTC.

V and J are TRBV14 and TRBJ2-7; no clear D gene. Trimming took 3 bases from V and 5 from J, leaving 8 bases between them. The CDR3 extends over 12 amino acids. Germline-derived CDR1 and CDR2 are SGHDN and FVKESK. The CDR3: CASSHLNNEQYF. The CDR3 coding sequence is TGTGCCAGCAGCCACTTGAACAACGAGCAGTACTTC.

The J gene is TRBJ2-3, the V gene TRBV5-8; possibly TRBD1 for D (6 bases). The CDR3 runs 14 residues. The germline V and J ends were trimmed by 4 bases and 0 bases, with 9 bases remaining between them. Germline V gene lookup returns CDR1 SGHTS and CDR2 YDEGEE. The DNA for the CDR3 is TGTGCCAGCAGCGTGGACAGAAGCACAGATACGCAGTATTTT. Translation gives CASSVDRSTDTQYF.

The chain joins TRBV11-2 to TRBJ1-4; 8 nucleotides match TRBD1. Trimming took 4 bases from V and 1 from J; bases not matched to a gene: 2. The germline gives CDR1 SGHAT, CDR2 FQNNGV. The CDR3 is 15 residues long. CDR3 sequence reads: CASSSDRGTNEKLFF. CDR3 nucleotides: TGTGCCAGCAGCTCCGACAGGGGAACTAATGAAAAACTGTTTTTT. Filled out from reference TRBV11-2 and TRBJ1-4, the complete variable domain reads EAGVAQSPRYKIIEKRQSVAFWCNPISGHATLYWYQQILGQGPKLLIQFQNNGVVDDSQLPKDRFSAERLKGVDSTLKIQPAKLEDSAVYLCASSSDRGTNEKLFFGSGTQLSVL.

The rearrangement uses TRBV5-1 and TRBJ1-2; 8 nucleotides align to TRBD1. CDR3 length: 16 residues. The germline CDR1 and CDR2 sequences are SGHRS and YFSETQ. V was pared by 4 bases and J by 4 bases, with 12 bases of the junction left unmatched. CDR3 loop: CASSSGSGGASYGYTF. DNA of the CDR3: TGCGCCAGCAGCAGTGGTTCAGGGGGCGCCAGCTATGGCTACACCTTC.

In nucleotides, the CDR3 is TGCGCCAGCAGAATACTAACAGGGTTTGGTAACACTGAAGCTTTCTTT. Translation: CASRILTGFGNTEAFF. The chain combines TRBV4-1 with TRBJ1-1; D possibly corresponds to TRBD1 (6 bases). V gave up 6 bases and J gave up 2 bases, with 19 bases separating them. CDR3 length: 16 residues. Germline loops: CDR1 MGHRA, CDR2 YSYEKL.

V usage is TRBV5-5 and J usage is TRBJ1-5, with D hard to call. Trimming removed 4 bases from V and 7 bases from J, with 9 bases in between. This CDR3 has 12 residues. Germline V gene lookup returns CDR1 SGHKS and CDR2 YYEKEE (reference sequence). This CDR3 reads CASSLLNQPQHF. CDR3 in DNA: TGTGCCAGCAGCCTACTCAACCAGCCCCAGCATTTT.

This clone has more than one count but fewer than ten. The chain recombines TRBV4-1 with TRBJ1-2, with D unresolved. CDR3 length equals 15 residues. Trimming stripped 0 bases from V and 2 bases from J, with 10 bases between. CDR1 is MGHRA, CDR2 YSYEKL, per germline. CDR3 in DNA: TGCGCCAGCAGCCAAGATTCGGGAATGAACTATGGCTACACCTTC. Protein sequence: CASSQDSGMNYGYTF.

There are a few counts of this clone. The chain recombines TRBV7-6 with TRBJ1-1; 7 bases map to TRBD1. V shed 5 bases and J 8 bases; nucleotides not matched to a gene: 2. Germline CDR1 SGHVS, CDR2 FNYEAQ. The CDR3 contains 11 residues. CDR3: CASSQGQEAFF. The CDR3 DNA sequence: TGTGCCAGCAGCCAGGGACAGGAAGCTTTCTTT.

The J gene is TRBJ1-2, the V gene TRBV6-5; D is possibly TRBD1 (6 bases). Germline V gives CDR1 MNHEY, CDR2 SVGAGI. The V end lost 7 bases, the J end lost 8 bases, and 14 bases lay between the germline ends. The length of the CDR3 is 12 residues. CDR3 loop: CASTQGFGGYTF. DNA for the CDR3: TGTGCCAGCACCCAGGGGTTCGGGGGCTACACCTTC.

CDR3 nucleotides: TGTGCCAGCAGTCGGATGCCTCAGGGGAACACTGAAGCTTTCTTT. Protein product: CASSRMPQGNTEAFF. The V call is TRBV6-5, the J call TRBJ1-1; possible D gene TRBD1, 5 bases. V lost 5 bases to trimming and J lost 1 base, with 14 bases between them. Per germline, CDR1 MNHEY and CDR2 SVGAGI. The CDR3 covers 15 residues.

CDR3 region: CASSFITVHEQYF. The CDR3 nucleotides read TGTGCCAGCAGCTTTATAACTGTCCACGAGCAGTACTTC. The V call is TRBV5-5, the J call TRBJ2-7; D remains unclear. The CDR3 totals 13 residues. The ends were cut back, 2 bases at V and 5 bases at J, with 11 bases in the middle. Germline CDR1 is SGHKS and CDR2 is YYEKEE (reference sequence).

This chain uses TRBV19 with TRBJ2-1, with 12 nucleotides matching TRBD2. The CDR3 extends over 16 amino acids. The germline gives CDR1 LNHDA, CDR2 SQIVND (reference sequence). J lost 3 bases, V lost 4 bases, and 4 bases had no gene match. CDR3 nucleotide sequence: TGTGCCAGTAGTACCATACTAGCGGGGGGCTACAATGAGCAGTTCTTC. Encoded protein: CASSTILAGGYNEQFF.

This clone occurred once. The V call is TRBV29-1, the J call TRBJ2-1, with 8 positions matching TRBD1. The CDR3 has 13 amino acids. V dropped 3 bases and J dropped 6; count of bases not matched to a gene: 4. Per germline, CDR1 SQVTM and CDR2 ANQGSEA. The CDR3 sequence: CSVDNRGFNEQFF. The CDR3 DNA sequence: TGCAGCGTTGACAACAGGGGGTTCAATGAGCAGTTCTTC.

In DNA, the CDR3 is TGCGCCAGCAGCCCCGGGACAGGGCGGGACATTCAGTACTTC. Its protein is CASSPGTGRDIQYF. The chain uses TRBV5-1 and TRBJ2-4; 9 bases fit TRBD1. V was clipped by 4 bases and J by 8 bases; unmatched bases: 7. The germline CDR1 and CDR2 sequences are SGHRS and YFSETQ. The CDR3 spans 14 residues.